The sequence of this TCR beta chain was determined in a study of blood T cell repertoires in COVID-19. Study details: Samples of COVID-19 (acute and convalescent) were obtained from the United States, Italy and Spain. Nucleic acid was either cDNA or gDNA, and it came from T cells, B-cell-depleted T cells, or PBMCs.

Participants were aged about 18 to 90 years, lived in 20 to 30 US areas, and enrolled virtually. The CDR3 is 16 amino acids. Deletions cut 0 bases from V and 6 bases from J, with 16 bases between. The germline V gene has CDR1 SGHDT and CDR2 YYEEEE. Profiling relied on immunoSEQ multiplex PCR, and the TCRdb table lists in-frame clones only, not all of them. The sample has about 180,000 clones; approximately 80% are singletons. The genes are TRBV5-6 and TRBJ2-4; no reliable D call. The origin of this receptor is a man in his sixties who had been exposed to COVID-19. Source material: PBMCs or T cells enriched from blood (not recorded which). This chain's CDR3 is CASSLELRPEGNIQYF. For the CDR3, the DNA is TGTGCCAGCAGCTTGGAGCTCAGGCCCGAAGGAAACATTCAGTACTTC.